These 3 T cell receptor beta chains were all obtained from the same sample, sequenced in a study of T cell repertoires in cytomegalovirus infection. A single record per CDR3 protein comes from TCRdb applying MiXCR to the reads. The table records 830,000 or so distinct CDR3 sequences, 32% of them present only once. No antigens are known for them. Material: cultured CD8+ T cells from PBMCs, obtained from culture after CMV antigen stimulation. The receptors here all came from a human donor in good health (CMV status not recorded). Some clones in this sample may be carry-over from other donors' samples.

The rearrangement joins TRBV10-3 to TRBJ1-3; TRBD1 might be the D (5 bases). Between the trimmed V and J ends, which lost 6 bases and 2 bases, there was a span of 14 bases. In germline, CDR1 is ENHRY, CDR2 SYGVKD. The CDR3 is 15 amino acids. CDR3 bases: TGTGCCATCAGGGGGGACGGAACTCCTGGAAACACCATATATTTT. Its protein is CAIRGDGTPGNTIYF.

The chain links TRBV5-6 to TRBJ2-7, with D perhaps given as TRBD1 or TRBD2 (6 bases each). The germline V gene has CDR1 SGHDT and CDR2 YYEEEE. Trimming left V 1 base short and J 3 bases short, with 8 bases between. There are 13 residues in the CDR3. The CDR3 region is CASSLKGGYEQYV. The CDR3 nucleotides read TGTGCCAGCAGCTTGAAGGGGGGCTACGAGCAGTACGTC.

In its sample, this clonotype was seen a few times. The rearrangement links TRBV7-9 to TRBJ2-7, with 8 bases lining up with TRBD1. V lost 4 bases to trimming and J lost 3 bases; unmatched junction nucleotides: 5. The CDR3 is 14 residues long. The germline V gene encodes CDR1 SEHNR and CDR2 FQNEAQ (reference sequence). The CDR3 is CASSSSGTGYEQYF. CDR3 nucleotide sequence: TGTGCCAGCAGCTCTTCCGGGACAGGCTACGAGCAGTACTTC.